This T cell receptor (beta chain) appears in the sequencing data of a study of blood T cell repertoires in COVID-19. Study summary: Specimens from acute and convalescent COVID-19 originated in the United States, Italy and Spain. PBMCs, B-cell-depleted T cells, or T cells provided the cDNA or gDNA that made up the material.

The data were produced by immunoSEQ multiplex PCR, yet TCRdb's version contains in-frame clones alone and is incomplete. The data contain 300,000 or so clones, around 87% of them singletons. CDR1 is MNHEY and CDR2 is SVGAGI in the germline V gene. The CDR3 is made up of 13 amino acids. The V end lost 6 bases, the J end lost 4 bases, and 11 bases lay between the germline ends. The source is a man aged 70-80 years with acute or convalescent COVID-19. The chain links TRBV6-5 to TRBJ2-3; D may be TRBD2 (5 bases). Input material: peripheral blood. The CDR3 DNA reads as TGTGCCAGCAGCTCGAGCGGTTCAGATACGCAGTATTTT. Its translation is CASSSSGSDTQYF.